The next 8 T cell receptor beta chains were all read from a single sample in a study of T cells in localized non-small cell lung cancer. Produced via immunoSEQ multiplex PCR; TCRdb's table is partial and in-frame only. The table lists about 56,000 clones, 80% to 90% of them singletons. The material was peripheral blood, obtained before any cancer treatment. Source of these receptors: a woman aged 40-70 years with stage I lung adenocarcinoma.

V gene TRBV2 combines with J gene TRBJ1-6; the match to TRBD1 covers 10 bases. The CDR3 loop spans 18 amino acids. V was clipped by 1 base and J by 0 bases; unmatched bases: 3. CDR1 and CDR2 (germline): SNHLY, FYNNEI. The CDR3 DNA reads as TGTGCCAGCAGTGAAGAGGGACAGGGGAGCTCCTATAATTCACCCCTCCACTTT. Encoded protein: CASSEEGQGSSYNSPLHF.

The J gene is TRBJ2-7, the V gene TRBV7-3; a possible D gene is TRBD1 (5 bases). The ends were cut back, 2 bases at V and 3 bases at J, with 8 bases in the middle. Germline loops: CDR1 SGHTA, CDR2 FQGTGA. The CDR3 contains 13 residues. The CDR3 sequence is CASSLVDSYEQYF. The CDR3 region has the DNA TGTGCCAGCAGCTTAGTTGACAGCTACGAGCAGTACTTC. The complete variable domain, with remaining parts taken from reference TRBV7-3 and TRBJ2-7, reads GAGVSQTPSNKVTEKGKYVELRCDPISGHTALYWYRQSLGQGPEFLIYFQGTGAADDSGLPNDRFFAVRPEGSVSTLKIQRTERGDSAVYLCASSLVDSYEQYFGPGTRLTVT.

The chain joins TRBV13 to TRBJ2-7, with 8 bases matching TRBD1. Trimming took 5 bases from V and 1 from J; bases not matched to a gene: 4. Germline-derived CDR1 and CDR2 are PRHDT and FYEKMQ (reference sequence). The CDR3 is 14 residues long. The CDR3 DNA is TGTGCCAGCAGCCCCGGACAGGGTTCCTACGAGCAGTACTTC. Protein: CASSPGQGSYEQYF.

The chain couples TRBV19 to TRBJ1-5; 11 bases are shared with TRBD1. This CDR3 has 15 residues. Looked up from germline, CDR1 is LNHDA and CDR2 is SQIVND (reference sequence). With V trimmed by 2 bases and J by 7 bases, 4 bases remained unmatched. As DNA, the CDR3 is TGTGCCAGTAGTATATGGGACAGGGGGACGCAGCCCCAGCATTTT. Protein: CASSIWDRGTQPQHF.

The V call is TRBV7-3, the J call TRBJ2-2; D unclear. CDR1 SGHTA and CDR2 FQGTGA come from the germline V gene. This CDR3 is built from 12 residues. Trimming left V 5 bases short and J 5 bases short, with 6 bases between. CDR3 sequence: CASSPPTGELFF. CDR3 coding DNA: TGTGCCAGCAGCCCCCCAACCGGGGAGCTGTTTTTT.

This rearrangement joins TRBV6-6 to TRBJ2-7; 7 bases fit TRBD1. Per the germline V gene, CDR1 is MNHNY and CDR2 is SVGAGI (reference sequence). With 2 bases clipped from V and 4 bases from J, the junction kept 5 bases outside the gene matches. The CDR3 runs 14 residues. The DNA for the CDR3 is TGTGCCAGCAGTTACCAGGGGGTTGGGTACGAGCAGTACTTC. The encoded protein is CASSYQGVGYEQYF.

V gene TRBV30 combines with J gene TRBJ2-4; TRBD1 might be the D (6 bases). The CDR3 has 18 residues. Trimming left V 1 base short and J 0 bases short, with 19 bases between. Germline CDR1 is GTSNPN and CDR2 is SVGIG (reference sequence). CDR3: CAWSALPGQTLAKNIQYF. CDR3 nucleotides: TGTGCCTGGAGTGCCTTGCCGGGACAAACACTAGCCAAAAACATTCAGTACTTC.

Here the CDR3 DNA reads TGTGCCTGGAAATCAGGGTCGGAAAACTACACCTTC. Protein product: CAWKSGSENYTF. V and J are TRBV30 and TRBJ1-2, with a possible D match to TRBD1 (5 bases). Trimming cost V 4 bases and J 10 bases, with 16 bases left between them. The CDR3 contains 12 residues. The germline CDR1 and CDR2 sequences are GTSNPN and SVGIG (reference sequence).